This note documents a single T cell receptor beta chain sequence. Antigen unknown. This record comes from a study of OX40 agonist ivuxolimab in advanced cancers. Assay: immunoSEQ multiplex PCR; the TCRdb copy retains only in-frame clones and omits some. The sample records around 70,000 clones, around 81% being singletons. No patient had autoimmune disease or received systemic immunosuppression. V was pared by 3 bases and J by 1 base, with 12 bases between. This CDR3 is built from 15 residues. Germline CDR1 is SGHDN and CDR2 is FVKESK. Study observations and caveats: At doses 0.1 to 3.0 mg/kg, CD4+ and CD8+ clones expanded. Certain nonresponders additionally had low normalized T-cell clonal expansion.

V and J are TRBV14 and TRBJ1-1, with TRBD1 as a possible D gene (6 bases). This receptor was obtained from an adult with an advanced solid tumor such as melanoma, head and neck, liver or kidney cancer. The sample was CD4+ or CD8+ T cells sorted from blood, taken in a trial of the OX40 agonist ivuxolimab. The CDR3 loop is CASSHLTGQNTEAFF. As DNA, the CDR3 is TGTGCCAGCAGCCACCTGACAGGTCAGAACACTGAAGCTTTCTTT.